Included here is one TCR beta chain sequence, with context. The antigen is unknown. An end of the junction does not agree with germline; a read error may underlie this. The time point here: newly diagnosed GD, antithyroid drugs for less than 3 months. With RNA extracted from PBMCs as input, the TCR library was made. Assembly of TCR beta libraries relied on iRepertoire HTBI primers together with Arm-PCR of CDR3 regions. Each CDR3 protein gets one entry after TCRdb re-called the multiplex PCR reads with MiXCR. The sample includes 400,000 to 500,000 distinct CDR3 sequences, 14% to 15% of them seen just once. The germline gives CDR1 SGHRS, CDR2 YFSETQ. CDR3 length: 14 amino acids. These data come from a study of regulatory T cells in long-lasting Graves disease. Broader study findings: TRBV28, TRBJ1-2 and TRBJ2-5 were favored in persistent disease. New patients shared fewer public clonotypes (around 980) than persistent patients did (roughly 2,500).

The sample also formed part of further work on T cells in Graves' hyperthyroidism and ophthalmopathy. Per that study: In the first-round RT-PCR of the TCR CDR3, the HTBI primer set was used. Prediction of ophthalmopathy progression came a median roughly 7.1 months pre-onset.

V usage is TRBV5-1 and J usage is TRBJ2-5; D perhaps matches TRBD2 (6 bases). Specimen: peripheral blood mononuclear cells (PBMCs), collected at new diagnosis, from a patient treated with antithyroid drugs. This sequence was found in a woman aged 30 to 39 with Graves disease. CDR3 coding DNA: TGTGCCAGCAGCTTGACCCAGCGGGAAGAGACCCAGTACTTC. This sequence encodes CASSLTQREETQYF.